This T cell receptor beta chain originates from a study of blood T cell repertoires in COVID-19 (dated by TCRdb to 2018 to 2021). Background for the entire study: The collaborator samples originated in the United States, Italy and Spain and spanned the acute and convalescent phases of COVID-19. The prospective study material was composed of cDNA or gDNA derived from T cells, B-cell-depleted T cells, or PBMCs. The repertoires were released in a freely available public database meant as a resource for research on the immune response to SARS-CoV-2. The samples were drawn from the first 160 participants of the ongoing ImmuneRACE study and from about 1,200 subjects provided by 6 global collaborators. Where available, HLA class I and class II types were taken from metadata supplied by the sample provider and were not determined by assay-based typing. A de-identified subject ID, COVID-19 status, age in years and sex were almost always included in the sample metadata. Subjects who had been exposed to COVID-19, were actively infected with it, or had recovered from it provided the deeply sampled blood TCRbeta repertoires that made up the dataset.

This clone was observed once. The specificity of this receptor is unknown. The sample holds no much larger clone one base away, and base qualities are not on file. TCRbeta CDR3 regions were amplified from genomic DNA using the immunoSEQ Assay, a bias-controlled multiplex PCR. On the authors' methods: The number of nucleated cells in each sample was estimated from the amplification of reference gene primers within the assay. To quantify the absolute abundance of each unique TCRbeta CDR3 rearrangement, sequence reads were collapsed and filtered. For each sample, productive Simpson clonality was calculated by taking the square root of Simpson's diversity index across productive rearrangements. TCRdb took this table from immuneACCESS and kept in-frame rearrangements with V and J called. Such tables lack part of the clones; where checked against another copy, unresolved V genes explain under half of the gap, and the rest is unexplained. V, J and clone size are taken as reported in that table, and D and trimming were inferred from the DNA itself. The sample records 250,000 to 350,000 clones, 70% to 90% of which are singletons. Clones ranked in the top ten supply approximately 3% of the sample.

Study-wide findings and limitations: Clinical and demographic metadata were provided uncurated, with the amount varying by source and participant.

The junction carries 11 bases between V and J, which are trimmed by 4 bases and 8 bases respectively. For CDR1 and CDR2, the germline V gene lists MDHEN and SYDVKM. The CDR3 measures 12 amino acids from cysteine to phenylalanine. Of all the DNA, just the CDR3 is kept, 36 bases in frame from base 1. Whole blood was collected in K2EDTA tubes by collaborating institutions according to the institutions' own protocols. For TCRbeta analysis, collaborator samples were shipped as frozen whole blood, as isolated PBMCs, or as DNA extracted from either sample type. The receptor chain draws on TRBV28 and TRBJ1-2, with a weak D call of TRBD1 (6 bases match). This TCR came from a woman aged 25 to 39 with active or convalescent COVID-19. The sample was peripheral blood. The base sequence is TGTGCCAGCAGTTCCCTGGGGGCCGGCTACACCTTC. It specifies CASSSLGAGYTF.